This T cell receptor beta chain was recorded in a study of blood T cell repertoires in COVID-19. This clone appeared once. Generated by immunoSEQ multiplex PCR, the TCRdb table keeps only in-frame clones and is missing some. The table has around 190,000 clones, roughly 83% seen once. Study members were between about 18 and 100 years old and lived in over 20 US regions. The study assigned cohorts using participant-reported clinical history. Germline CDR1 and CDR2: SGHRS and YFSETQ. The length of the CDR3 is 14 residues. V was clipped by 4 bases and J by 7 bases, with 17 bases between them. The material sequenced was PBMCs or T cells enriched from blood (not recorded which). This rearrangement joins TRBV5-1 to TRBJ1-1; TRBD1 is a possible D gene (5 bases). The clonotype was recovered from a woman aged 25 to 39 who had recovered from COVID-19. The CDR3 reads CASSVGIQGIEAFF. CDR3 DNA: TGCGCCAGCAGCGTAGGAATTCAGGGTATTGAAGCTTTCTTT.